The 11 T cell receptor beta chains below all came from one sample that was sequenced in a study of early T cells in non-severe SARS-CoV-2 infection. TCRdb called the 5' RACE reads again in MiXCR, with one record for every CDR3 protein. This table has 40,000 to 45,000 distinct CDR3 sequences, 10% to 15% appearing once. Sequencing used whole blood. The source is an adult who was a healthcare worker with PCR-confirmed SARS-CoV-2 infection or an uninfected control (not recorded which).

Worth noting for this clonotype: A read error may explain this, as a much larger clone is one base away. The rearrangement joins TRBV7-9 to TRBJ2-7, with a possible D match to TRBD1 (5 bases). Per germline, CDR1 SEHNR and CDR2 FQNEAQ (reference sequence). CDR3 length equals 14 residues. V was pared by 1 base and J by 1 base, with 8 bases between. For the CDR3, the DNA is TGTGCCAGCAGCTTAGGGTCAGGGTCCTACGAGCAGTACTTC. This gives the protein CASSLGSGSYEQYF.

The gene calls are TRBV3-1 and TRBJ2-4, with TRBD1 matching over 7 bases. The germline V gene encodes CDR1 LGHDT and CDR2 YNNKEL (reference sequence). This CDR3 has 15 amino acids. V gave up 2 bases and J gave up 1 base; unmatched junction bases: 2. The CDR3 loop is CASSQQQGAKNIQYF. The CDR3 coding sequence is TGTGCCAGCAGCCAACAACAGGGGGCCAAAAACATTCAGTACTTC.

This clonotype appeared many times. The chain links TRBV6-2 or TRBV6-3 to TRBJ1-5; D is ambiguous. CDR1 and CDR2 (germline): MNHEY, SVGEGT. The CDR3 consists of 15 residues. V shed 4 bases and J shed 5 bases, with 15 bases lying between them. CDR3 in amino acids: CASSWSERVYQPQHF. The DNA of the CDR3 is TGTGCCAGCAGTTGGTCTGAGCGAGTGTATCAGCCCCAGCATTTT.

This clonotype appeared a few times. The V call is TRBV14, the J call TRBJ1-2, with D uncertain. This CDR3 comprises 13 residues. Trimming took off 3 bases at V and 2 bases at J, with 7 bases between the two ends. Germline V CDR1 and CDR2: SGHDN, FVKESK. The CDR3 DNA reads as TGTGCCAGCAGCCAGGACTTAAACTATGGCTACACCTTC. It yields the protein CASSQDLNYGYTF.

This clonotype was seen many times. The rearrangement links TRBV7-2 to TRBJ1-5; D call uncertain. From germline, CDR1 is SGHTA and CDR2 FQGNSA. The CDR3 extends over 13 amino acids. Trimming pared 3 bases from V and 4 bases from J, leaving 7 bases between. As DNA, the CDR3 is TGTGCCAGCAGCTTTCGGCTTAATCAGCCCCAGCATTTT. Encoded protein: CASSFRLNQPQHF.

This clonotype appeared many times. The genes are TRBV7-8 and TRBJ2-3; D is undetermined. The CDR3 runs to 15 residues. V shed 2 bases and J shed 0 bases, with 9 bases lying between them. Per germline, CDR1 SGHVS and CDR2 FQNEAQ. The CDR3 nucleotides read TGTGCCAGCAGCTTAACACTATCGAGCACAGATACGCAGTATTTT. It encodes CASSLTLSSTDTQYF.

This clonotype was counted at least ten times. The chain is built from TRBV4-3 and TRBJ2-7; perhaps TRBD1 as D (6 bases). Germline CDR1 and CDR2: LGHNA and YSLEER. The CDR3 spans 15 residues. V lost 0 bases and J lost 1, with 10 bases in between. CDR3 DNA: TGCGCCAGCAGCCAAGACCTGACAGGATCCTACGAGCAGTACTTC. It translates to CASSQDLTGSYEQYF.

This clonotype was counted ten times or more. The chain has TRBV4-1 and TRBJ1-1, with D uncertain. CDR3 length: 14 residues. Trimming left V 5 bases short and J 3 bases short, with 13 bases between. Germline lookup yields CDR1 MGHRA and CDR2 YSYEKL. The CDR3 loop is CASSVSHRDTEAFF. The CDR3 bases are TGCGCCAGCAGCGTGTCACACCGCGACACTGAAGCTTTCTTT.

This clonotype was counted only a few times. This chain connects TRBV24-1 to TRBJ2-1; D not resolved. Germline CDR1 is KGHDR and CDR2 is SFDVKD. The V and J ends lost 3 bases and 10 bases respectively, with 12 bases between them. The CDR3 runs 13 residues. For the CDR3, the DNA is TGTGCCACCAGTGATAGCCGCCTTTGGGAGCAGTTCTTC. It encodes CATSDSRLWEQFF.

This clonotype was seen a few times. The V and J genes are TRBV5-6 and TRBJ1-4, with D maybe TRBD1 (6 bases). Trimming cost V 2 bases and J 3 bases, with 8 bases left between them. Germline assignment: CDR1 SGHDT and CDR2 YYEEEE. CDR3 length: 14 amino acids. The CDR3 loop is CASSFPGANEKLFF. CDR3 sequence (DNA): TGTGCCAGCAGCTTCCCAGGGGCTAATGAAAAACTGTTTTTT.

The chain joins TRBV6-2 or TRBV6-3 to TRBJ2-7, with 10 bases lining up with TRBD1. CDR3 size: 15 residues. Per germline, CDR1 MNHEY and CDR2 SVGEGT. J gave up 7 bases and V 8 bases, and 14 bases lay outside the gene matches. CDR3 bases: TGTGCCAGCTCCCCGACAGGACAGGGGGTAGGTGAGCAGTACTTC. Translation: CASSPTGQGVGEQYF.